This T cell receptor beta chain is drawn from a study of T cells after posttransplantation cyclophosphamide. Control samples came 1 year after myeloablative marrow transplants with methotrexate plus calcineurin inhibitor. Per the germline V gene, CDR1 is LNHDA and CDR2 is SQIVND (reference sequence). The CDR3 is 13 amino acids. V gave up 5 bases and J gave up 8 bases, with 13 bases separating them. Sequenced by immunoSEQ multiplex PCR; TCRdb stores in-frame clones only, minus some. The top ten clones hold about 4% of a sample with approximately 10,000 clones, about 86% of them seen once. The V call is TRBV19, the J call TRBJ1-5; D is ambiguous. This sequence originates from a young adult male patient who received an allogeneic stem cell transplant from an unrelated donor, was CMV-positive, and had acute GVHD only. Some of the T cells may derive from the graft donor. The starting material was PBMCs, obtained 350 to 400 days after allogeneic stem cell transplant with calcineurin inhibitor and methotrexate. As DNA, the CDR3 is TGTGCCAGTAGTTCCAGGACTGTGGAGCCCCAGCATTTT. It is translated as CASSSRTVEPQHF.